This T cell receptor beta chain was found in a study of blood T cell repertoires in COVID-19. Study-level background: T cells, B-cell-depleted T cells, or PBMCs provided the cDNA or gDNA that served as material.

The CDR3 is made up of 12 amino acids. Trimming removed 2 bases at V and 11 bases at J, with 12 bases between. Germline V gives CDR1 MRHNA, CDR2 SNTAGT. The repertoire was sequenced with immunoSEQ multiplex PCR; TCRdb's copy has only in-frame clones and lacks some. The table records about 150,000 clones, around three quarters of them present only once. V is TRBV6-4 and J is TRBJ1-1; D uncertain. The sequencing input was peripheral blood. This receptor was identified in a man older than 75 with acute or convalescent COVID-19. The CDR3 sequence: CASSDNGGRAFF. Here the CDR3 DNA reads TGTGCCAGCAGTGACAATGGCGGGAGGGCTTTCTTT.